This T cell receptor (beta chain) was identified in a study of T-cell reconstitution after alpha-beta-depleted transplantation in children. This clonotype was observed a handful of times. Molecular barcoding with unique molecular identifiers was used for the TCRbeta library. MiXCR, run by TCRdb on the PCR reads, gives a single entry per CDR3 protein. Altogether around 530,000 distinct CDR3 sequences are present, approximately 32% being singletons, with the ten largest covering approximately 2.3%. This CDR3 spans 17 amino acids. V dropped 0 bases and J dropped 4; count of bases not matched to a gene: 4. In germline, CDR1 is SGDLS, CDR2 YYNGEE.

The chain recombines TRBV9 with TRBJ2-1; 13 bases map to TRBD2. This sample comprised PBMCs from the stem cell graft donor, obtained from the stem cell graft. This receptor was identified in a human donor who donated a stem cell graft to a child with aplastic anemia. CDR3 in DNA: TGTGCCAGCAGCGTAGGGCCGGGACTAGCGGGATACAATGAGCAGTTCTTC. Translation gives CASSVGPGLAGYNEQFF.